These 11 T cell receptor beta chains were all obtained from the same sample, sequenced in a study of naive and memory T cell subsets. Whole-study findings and limits: Naive repertoires, especially CD8, held a few larger clonotypes, possibly memory cells re-expressing CD45RA.

An equimolar mix of two oligonucleotides served as the beta constant-region primer for TRBC1 and TRBC2. Nested alpha and beta constant-region primers with the SP2 primer drove four PCR rounds on ligated cDNA. TCRdb recomputed calls from the UMI-ligation and nested PCR reads with MiXCR, one row per CDR3 protein. The sample lists under 150,000 distinct CDR3 sequences; under 25% were seen once. Their antigens are not known. Sequencing was carried out using naive CD8+ T cells from blood. The receptors derive from a human donor in good health.

This clonotype was seen repeatedly, ten times or more. The chain has TRBV5-1 and TRBJ2-5; D not certain. There are 10 residues in the CDR3. V was pared by 5 bases and J by 5 bases, with 4 bases between. Germline assignment: CDR1 SGHRS and CDR2 YFSETQ. The CDR3 region is CASRGETQYF. The DNA for the CDR3 is TGCGCCAGCAGGGGCGAGACCCAGTACTTC.

The chain recombines TRBV6-5 with TRBJ2-1; 12 bases are shared with TRBD2. The CDR3 extends over 14 amino acids. V was pared by 10 bases and J by 7 bases, with 8 bases of the junction left unmatched. From germline, CDR1 is MNHEY and CDR2 SVGAGI. CDR3 loop: CAIGLAGTGNEQFF. CDR3 nucleotide sequence: TGTGCCATCGGACTAGCGGGAACCGGTAATGAGCAGTTCTTC.

The rearrangement joins TRBV7-8 to TRBJ1-6; D is uncertain. V lost 4 bases and J lost 5, with 12 bases in between. This CDR3 is 15 amino acids long. Per the germline V gene, CDR1 is SGHVS and CDR2 is FQNEAQ. CDR3 nucleotide sequence: TGTGCCAGCAGCTCTATGGGTGCGAATAATTCACCCCTCCACTTT. Translation: CASSSMGANNSPLHF.

The J gene is TRBJ2-1, the V gene TRBV6-6; TRBD2 matches at 9 bases. V dropped 0 bases and J dropped 7; count of bases not matched to a gene: 7. This CDR3 has 16 residues. Germline lookup yields CDR1 MNHNY and CDR2 SVGAGI (reference sequence). The DNA for the CDR3 is TGTGCCAGCAGTTACTCTGCGGGAGGGCCGGGGAATGAGCAGTTCTTC. As protein: CASSYSAGGPGNEQFF.

This chain links TRBV29-1 with TRBJ2-7; 8 nucleotides align to TRBD1. Losses at the gene ends were 6 bases for V and 3 bases for J; bases not matched to a gene: 16. Germline V gene lookup returns CDR1 SQVTM and CDR2 ANQGSEA. The CDR3 is made up of 16 amino acids. In nucleotides, the CDR3 is TGCAGCGTGGCTAAAGGACAGGGCATTGCTAGCTACGAGCAGTACTTC. As protein: CSVAKGQGIASYEQYF.

The chain combines TRBV12-3 or TRBV12-4 with TRBJ2-5, with 12 bases lining up with TRBD2. Trimming took 1 base from V and 4 from J; bases not matched to a gene: 1. The CDR3 length is 15 residues. CDR3 DNA: TGTGCCAGCAGTTTAGAACTAGCGGGAGGAGAGACCCAGTACTTC. As protein: CASSLELAGGETQYF.

V usage is TRBV19 and J usage is TRBJ1-1; no clear D gene. CDR3 length: 14 residues. Germline V gene sequence: CDR1 LNHDA, CDR2 SQIVND (reference sequence). With 8 bases removed from V and 0 bases from J, the gap between germline ends came to 13 bases. The CDR3 DNA is TGTGCCAGTTCCAACTCAACGGTGAACACTGAAGCTTTCTTT. Translated: CASSNSTVNTEAFF.

CDR3 sequence reads: CASSLASGNRREQYF. CDR3 DNA sequence: TGTGCCAGCAGCTTAGCTAGCGGGAATCGAAGGGAGCAGTACTTC. The gene calls are TRBV7-2 and TRBJ2-7; 8 nucleotides line up with TRBD2. This CDR3 has 15 residues. Germline V CDR1 and CDR2: SGHTA, FQGNSA. V lost 0 bases and J lost 7; bases outside the gene matches: 8.

The chain recombines TRBV7-9 with TRBJ1-2; no clear D. Trimming left V 4 bases short and J 7 bases short, with 10 bases between. This CDR3 is built from 12 residues. Germline V CDR1 and CDR2: SEHNR, FQNEAQ (reference sequence). In nucleotides, the CDR3 is TGTGCCAGCAGCTCCCCCCAGTCTGGCTACACCTTC. It codes for CASSSPQSGYTF.

This clonotype was observed many times. The chain joins TRBV7-2 to TRBJ2-1; D might be TRBD1 (5 bases). The CDR3 has 15 amino acids. Between the trimmed V and J ends, which lost 2 bases and 1 base, there was a span of 9 bases. Germline CDR1 is SGHTA and CDR2 is FQGNSA. This CDR3 reads CASSLTGRSYNEQFF. CDR3 nucleotide sequence: TGTGCCAGCAGCTTAACAGGCAGATCCTACAATGAGCAGTTCTTC.

The genes are TRBV6-2 or TRBV6-3 and TRBJ2-1, with 13 bases aligning to TRBD2. The length of the CDR3 is 16 residues. The V and J ends lost 3 bases and 4 bases, in that order; junction bases with no gene match: 3. The germline CDR1 and CDR2 sequences are MNHEY and SVGEGT. CDR3 in DNA: TGTGCCAGCAGTTATTCGACTAGCGGGAGGTACAATGAGCAGTTCTTC. Its protein is CASSYSTSGRYNEQFF.